The next 20 T cell receptor beta chains were all read from a single sample in a study of T cells in Graves' hyperthyroidism and ophthalmopathy. It was RNA transcripts that yielded the amplified TCR beta CDR3 regions. Using the HTBI primer set, a first-round RT-PCR was run on the TCR CDR3. TCRdb used MiXCR to reprocess the multiplex PCR reads, holding one entry per CDR3 protein. The data contain about 380,000 distinct CDR3 sequences, roughly 15% of them seen just once; the ten biggest clones take up 15% to 20%. The sequenced material came from blood. These receptors were obtained from a woman in her 30s with Graves' ophthalmopathy.

This clonotype was picked up many times. V is TRBV6-1 and J is TRBJ1-1; D gene ambiguous. Germline lookup yields CDR1 MNHNS and CDR2 SASEGT. The CDR3 extends over 13 amino acids. V was clipped by 5 bases and J by 1 base, with 8 bases between them. The chain's CDR3 is CASSFTTNTEAFF. DNA of the CDR3: TGTGCCAGCAGTTTTACAACGAACACTGAAGCTTTCTTT.

This clonotype was recorded many times. This sequence joins TRBV28 and TRBJ2-2; 12 bases are shared with TRBD1. With 6 bases clipped from V and 6 bases from J, the junction kept 2 bases outside the gene matches. The germline V gene encodes CDR1 MDHEN and CDR2 SYDVKM. The CDR3 is 14 residues long. CDR3 sequence reads: CASRGQGAAGELFF. The CDR3 DNA is TGTGCCAGCAGGGGACAGGGGGCGGCCGGGGAGCTGTTTTTT.

This clonotype was observed many times. The genes are TRBV18 and TRBJ1-3; 9 bases map to TRBD1. The CDR3 totals 15 residues. Looked up from germline, CDR1 is KGHSH and CDR2 is LQKENI. J lost 0 bases, V lost 5 bases, and 2 bases had no gene match. The CDR3 protein is CASSRDRASGNTIYF. The CDR3 DNA reads as TGTGCCAGCTCAAGGGACAGGGCCTCTGGAAACACCATATATTTT.

This clonotype was detected ten times or more. The chain carries TRBV28 and TRBJ2-1, with a possible D match to TRBD2 (5 bases). The length of the CDR3 is 15 residues. Trimming removed 4 bases at V and 4 bases at J, with 14 bases between. Germline V gives CDR1 MDHEN, CDR2 SYDVKM. CDR3 coding DNA: TGTGCCAGCAGTTCGGAGGTGGGATTGTACAATGAGCAGTTCTTC. This codes for CASSSEVGLYNEQFF.

This clonotype was observed many times. The chain combines TRBV12-3 or TRBV12-4 with TRBJ1-2, with D perhaps matching TRBD1 (6 bases). This CDR3 is 16 amino acids long. V was shortened by 0 bases and J by 8 bases, with 19 bases between the two germline ends. The CDR3 DNA reads TGTGCCAGCAGTTTAGCGGGGGCAGGGTTTTTTCTCGGCTACACCTTC. This gives the protein CASSLAGAGFFLGYTF.

The table lists this clonotype with many counts. V and J are TRBV5-1 and TRBJ1-2; D gene uncertain. The V gene's germline CDR1 is SGHRS and CDR2 YFSETQ. The germline V and J ends were trimmed by 4 bases and 2 bases, with 15 bases remaining between them. The CDR3 spans 15 residues. CDR3 residues: CASSAGSLLNYGYTF. The CDR3 coding sequence is TGCGCCAGCAGCGCCGGGTCCCTACTAAACTATGGCTACACCTTC.

This clonotype has more than one count but fewer than ten. This chain uses TRBV11-3 with TRBJ2-6; TRBD1 matches at 8 bases. Trimming took 5 bases from V and 0 from J; bases not matched to a gene: 6. The germline V gene encodes CDR1 SGHNT and CDR2 YENEEA. The CDR3 sequence is 17 residues long. DNA of the CDR3: TGTGCCAGCAGCCCAGGACAGGGAGTCTCTGGGGCCAACGTCCTGACTTTC. This sequence encodes CASSPGQGVSGANVLTF.

This clonotype was counted at least ten times. This chain connects TRBV6-2 or TRBV6-3 to TRBJ2-1; 7 nucleotides match TRBD2. V was pared by 7 bases and J by 0 bases, with 6 bases of the junction left unmatched. Germline V CDR1 and CDR2: MNHEY, SVGEGT. This CDR3 spans 15 amino acids. CDR3 loop: CASTPWGGSYNEQFF. The CDR3 DNA follows: TGTGCCAGCACGCCCTGGGGGGGCTCCTACAATGAGCAGTTCTTC.

There are many counts of this clonotype. This sequence joins TRBV12-3 or TRBV12-4 and TRBJ2-5; TRBD2 agrees at 10 bases. Losses at the gene ends were 4 bases for V and 4 bases for J; bases not matched to a gene: 12. CDR3 length equals 17 residues. The CDR3 nucleotides read TGTGCCAGCAGTTCAAGGGTCCTAGCGGGGGAACGAGAGACCCAGTACTTC. Residues: CASSSRVLAGERETQYF.

This clonotype was seen a handful of times. This clone may be a read error of a much larger clone one base away. This CDR3 reads CAGSQNPVGEQFF. As DNA, the CDR3 is TGTGCCGGCAGCCAAAATCCAGTTGGTGAGCAGTTCTTC. This chain uses TRBV3-1 with TRBJ2-1; no clear D gene. CDR3 length equals 13 residues. Germline values: CDR1 LGHDT, CDR2 YNNKEL (reference sequence).

This clonotype was observed a handful of times. A single base separates this from a much larger clone, so it may be a read error. This chain links TRBV2 with TRBJ2-5, with 8 bases fitting TRBD2. This CDR3 is built from 15 residues. CDR1 is SNHLY and CDR2 is FYNNEI in the germline V gene. The CDR3 nucleotides read TGTGCCTGCAGTCCACCGACTAGCGTGCCAGAGACCCAGTACTTC. It specifies CACSPPTSVPETQYF.

The chain recombines TRBV7-9 with TRBJ1-1, with a possible D match to TRBD1 (6 bases). Trimming cost V 6 bases and J 0 bases, with 11 bases left between them. The CDR3 length is 14 residues. Germline CDR1 reads SEHNR; CDR2 reads FQNEAQ (reference sequence). CDR3 nucleotides: TGTGCCAGCAGTCCGGACAGAATGAACACTGAAGCTTTCTTT. It codes for CASSPDRMNTEAFF.

The V gene is TRBV7-9, the J gene TRBJ1-5, with 8 bases fitting TRBD1. The germline gives CDR1 SEHNR, CDR2 FQNEAQ (reference sequence). The CDR3 spans 16 residues. V gave up 1 base and J gave up 5 bases; unmatched junction bases: 7. The CDR3 nucleotides read TGTGCCAGCAGCTTAGGACAGGGGAAGGTGGATCAGCCCCAGCATTTT. This gives the protein CASSLGQGKVDQPQHF.

This clonotype has a handful of counts. A read error may be the cause here, since a much bigger clone is one base away. The CDR3 DNA is TGTGCCGGCAGCTTAGTGCCAGATACGCAGTATTTT. Amino acids: CAGSLVPDTQYF. The chain recombines TRBV11-2 with TRBJ2-3; no clear D gene. The length of the CDR3 is 12 residues. The V gene's germline CDR1 is SGHAT and CDR2 FQNNGV.

Many counts were recorded for this clonotype. This chain connects TRBV2 to TRBJ2-5; 8 bases match TRBD1. V dropped 10 bases and J dropped 5; count of bases not matched to a gene: 15. The CDR3 contains 15 residues. The germline gives CDR1 SNHLY, CDR2 FYNNEI. The DNA for the CDR3 is TGTGCCACCCAACTTAACAGGGGGGCGCAGGAGACCCAGTACTTC. It translates to CATQLNRGAQETQYF.

This clonotype was picked up many times. The chain couples TRBV7-9 to TRBJ2-7, with a weak D call TRBD1 (7 bases). The germline CDR1 and CDR2 sequences are SEHNR and FQNEAQ (reference sequence). This CDR3 comprises 17 residues. V was clipped by 4 bases and J by 4 bases, with 23 bases between them. CDR3: CASSSWRGRDRAYEQYF. Here the CDR3 DNA reads TGTGCCAGCAGCTCATGGAGGGGTAGGGACAGAGCATACGAGCAGTACTTC.

This clonotype was seen at least ten times. The chain has TRBV28 and TRBJ2-1; TRBD1 is a possible D gene (6 bases). V lost 7 bases and J 5 bases, leaving 12 bases between the germline ends. Germline CDR1 and CDR2: MDHEN and SYDVKM. This CDR3 has 13 residues. Written as DNA, the CDR3 is TGTGCCAGCACCCGGGACACTAACAATGAGCAGTTCTTC. It yields the protein CASTRDTNNEQFF. Based on the CDR3 plus reference TRBV28 and TRBJ2-1, the full variable domain is DVKVTQSSRYLVKRTGEKVFLECVQDMDHENMFWYRQDPGLGLRLIYFSYDVKMKEKGDIPEGYSVSREKKERFSLILESASTNQTSMYLCASTRDTNNEQFFGPGTRLTVL.

V is TRBV11-3 and J is TRBJ2-1, with 8 bases aligning to TRBD2. In germline, CDR1 is SGHNT, CDR2 YENEEA. The CDR3 totals 16 residues. After removal of 0 bases from V and 5 bases from J, the junction contained 6 bases not matched to a gene. CDR3 protein: CASSLDPSGGHNEQFF. The CDR3 DNA is TGTGCCAGCAGCTTAGACCCCAGCGGGGGACACAATGAGCAGTTCTTC.

V usage is TRBV5-4 and J usage is TRBJ2-5; D gene ambiguous. Trimming removed 2 bases at V and 4 bases at J, with 15 bases between. Germline lookup yields CDR1 SGHNT and CDR2 YYREEE (reference sequence). This CDR3 has 15 amino acids. Here the CDR3 DNA reads TGTGCCAGCAGCTTTCATAAGGGCATTGGAGAGACCCAGTACTTC. Amino acids: CASSFHKGIGETQYF.

This clonotype has a handful of counts. The chain carries TRBV7-8 and TRBJ1-5, with 7 bases aligning to TRBD1. Trimming cost V 4 bases and J 7 bases; bases outside gene matches: 7. There are 14 residues in the CDR3. Germline CDR1 SGHVS, CDR2 FQNEAQ. The CDR3 DNA follows: TGTGCCAGCAGCTGGCTACAGGGGCGGCAGCCCCAGCATTTT. It is translated as CASSWLQGRQPQHF.